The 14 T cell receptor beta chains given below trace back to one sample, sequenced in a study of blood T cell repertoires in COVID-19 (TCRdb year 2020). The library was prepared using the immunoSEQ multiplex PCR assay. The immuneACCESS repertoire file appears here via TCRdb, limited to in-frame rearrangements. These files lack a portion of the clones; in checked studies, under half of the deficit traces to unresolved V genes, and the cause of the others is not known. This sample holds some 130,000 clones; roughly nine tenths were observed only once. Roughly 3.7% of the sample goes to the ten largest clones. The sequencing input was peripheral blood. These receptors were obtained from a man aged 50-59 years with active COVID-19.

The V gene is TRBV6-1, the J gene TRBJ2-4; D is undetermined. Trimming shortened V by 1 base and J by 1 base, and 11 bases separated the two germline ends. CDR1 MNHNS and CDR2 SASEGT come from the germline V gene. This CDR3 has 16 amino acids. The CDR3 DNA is TGTGCCAGCAGTGAAGAGTGGCAGTTCGCCAAAAACATTCAGTACTTC. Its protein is CASSEEWQFAKNIQYF.

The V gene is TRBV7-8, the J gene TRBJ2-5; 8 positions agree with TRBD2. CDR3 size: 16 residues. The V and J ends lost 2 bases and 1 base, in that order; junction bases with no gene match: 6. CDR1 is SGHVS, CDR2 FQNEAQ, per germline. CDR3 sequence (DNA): TGTGCCAGCAGCTTACAAGCGGGAGACCTCCAAGAGACCCAGTACTTC. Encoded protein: CASSLQAGDLQETQYF. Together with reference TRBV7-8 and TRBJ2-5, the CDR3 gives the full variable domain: GAGVSQSPRYKVAKRGQDVALRCDPISGHVSLFWYQQALGQGPEFLTYFQNEAQLDKSGLPSDRFFAERPEGSVSTLKIQRTQQEDSAVYLCASSLQAGDLQETQYFGPGTRLLVL.

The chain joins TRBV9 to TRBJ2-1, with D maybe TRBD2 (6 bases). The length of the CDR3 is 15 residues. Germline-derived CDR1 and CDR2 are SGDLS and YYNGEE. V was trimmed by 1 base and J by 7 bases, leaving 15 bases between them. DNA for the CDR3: TGTGCCAGCAGCGTACAGTGGAGGGCCCGAAATGAGCAGTTCTTC. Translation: CASSVQWRARNEQFF.

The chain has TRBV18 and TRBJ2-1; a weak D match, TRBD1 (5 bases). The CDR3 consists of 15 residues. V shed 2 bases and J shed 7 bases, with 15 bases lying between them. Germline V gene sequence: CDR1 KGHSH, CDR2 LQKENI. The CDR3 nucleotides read TGTGCCAGCTCACCAATGGGGCAGCCGTTAAATGAGCAGTTCTTC. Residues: CASSPMGQPLNEQFF.

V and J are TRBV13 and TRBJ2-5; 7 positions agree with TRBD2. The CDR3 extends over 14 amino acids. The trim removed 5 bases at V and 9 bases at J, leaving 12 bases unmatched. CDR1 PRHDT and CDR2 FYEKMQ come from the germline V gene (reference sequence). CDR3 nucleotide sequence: TGTGCCAGCAGCGTCGGCGGGGGTGGTGGGGCCCAGTACTTC. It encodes CASSVGGGGGAQYF.

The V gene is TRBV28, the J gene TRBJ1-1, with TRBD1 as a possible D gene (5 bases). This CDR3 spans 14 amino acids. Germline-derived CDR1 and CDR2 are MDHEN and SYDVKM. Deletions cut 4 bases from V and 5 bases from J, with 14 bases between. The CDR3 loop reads CASSYQGGRTEAFF. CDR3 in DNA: TGTGCCAGCAGTTACCAGGGTGGTCGGACTGAAGCTTTCTTT.

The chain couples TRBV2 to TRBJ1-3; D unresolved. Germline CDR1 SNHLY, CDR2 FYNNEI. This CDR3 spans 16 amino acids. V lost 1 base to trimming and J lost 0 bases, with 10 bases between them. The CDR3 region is CASSEVGVLSGNTIYF. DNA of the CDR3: TGTGCCAGCAGTGAAGTCGGAGTGCTCTCTGGAAACACCATATATTTT. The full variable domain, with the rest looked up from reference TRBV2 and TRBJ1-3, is EPEVTQTPSHQVTQMGQEVILRCVPISNHLYFYWYRQILGQKVEFLVSFYNNEISEKSEIFDDQFSVERPDGSNFTLKIRSTKLEDSAMYFCASSEVGVLSGNTIYFGEGSWLTVV.

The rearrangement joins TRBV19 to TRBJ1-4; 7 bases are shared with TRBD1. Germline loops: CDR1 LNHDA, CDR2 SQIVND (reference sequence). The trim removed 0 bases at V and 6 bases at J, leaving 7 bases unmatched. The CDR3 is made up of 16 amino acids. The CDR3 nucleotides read TGTGCCAGTAGTATAGATAGGCGAGGGGGCCATGAAAAACTGTTTTTT. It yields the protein CASSIDRRGGHEKLFF.

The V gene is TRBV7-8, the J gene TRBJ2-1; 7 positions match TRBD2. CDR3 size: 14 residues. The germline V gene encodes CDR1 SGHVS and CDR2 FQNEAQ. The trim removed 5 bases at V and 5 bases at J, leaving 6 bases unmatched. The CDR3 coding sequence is TGTGCCAGCAGCACCGGACTAGAACACAATGAGCAGTTCTTC. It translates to CASSTGLEHNEQFF. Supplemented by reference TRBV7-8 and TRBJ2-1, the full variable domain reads GAGVSQSPRYKVAKRGQDVALRCDPISGHVSLFWYQQALGQGPEFLTYFQNEAQLDKSGLPSDRFFAERPEGSVSTLKIQRTQQEDSAVYLCASSTGLEHNEQFFGPGTRLTVL.

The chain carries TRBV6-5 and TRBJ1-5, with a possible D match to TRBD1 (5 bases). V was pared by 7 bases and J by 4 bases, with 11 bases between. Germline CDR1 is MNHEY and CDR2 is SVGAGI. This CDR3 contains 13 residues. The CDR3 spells CASNRQTNQPQHF. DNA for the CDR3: TGTGCCAGCAACCGACAGACAAATCAGCCCCAGCATTTT.

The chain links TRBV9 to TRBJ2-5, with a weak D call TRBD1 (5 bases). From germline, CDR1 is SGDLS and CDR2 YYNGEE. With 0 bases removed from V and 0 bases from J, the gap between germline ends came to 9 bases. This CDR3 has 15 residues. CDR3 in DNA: TGTGCCAGCAGCGTAGGATTAGGGGACCAAGAGACCCAGTACTTC. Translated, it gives CASSVGLGDQETQYF.

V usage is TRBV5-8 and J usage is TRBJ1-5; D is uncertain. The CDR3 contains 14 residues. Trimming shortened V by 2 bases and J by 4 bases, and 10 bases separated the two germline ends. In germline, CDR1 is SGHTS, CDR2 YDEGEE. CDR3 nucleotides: TGTGCCAGCAGCTTTCTACGAGCGAATCAGCCCCAGCATTTT. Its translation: CASSFLRANQPQHF.

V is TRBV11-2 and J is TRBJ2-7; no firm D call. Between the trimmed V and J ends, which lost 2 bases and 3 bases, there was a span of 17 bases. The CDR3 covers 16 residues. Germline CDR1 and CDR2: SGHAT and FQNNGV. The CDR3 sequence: CASSLWYSGSDYEQYV. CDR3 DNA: TGTGCCAGCAGCTTATGGTACAGTGGGTCGGACTACGAGCAGTACGTC.

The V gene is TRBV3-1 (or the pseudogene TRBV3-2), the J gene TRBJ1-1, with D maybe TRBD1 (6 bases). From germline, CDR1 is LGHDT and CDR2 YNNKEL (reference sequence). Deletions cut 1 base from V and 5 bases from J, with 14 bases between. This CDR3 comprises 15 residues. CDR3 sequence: CASSQVAGVLTEAFF. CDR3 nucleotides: TGTGCCAGCAGCCAAGTTGCAGGGGTATTGACTGAAGCTTTCTTT.